This T cell receptor (beta chain) was sequenced during a study of blood T cell repertoires in COVID-19. Trimming took 3 bases from V and 4 from J, leaving 12 bases between them. CDR3 size: 14 residues. The germline V gene encodes CDR1 SEHNR and CDR2 FQNEAQ (reference sequence). TCRdb's copy holds only in-frame clones and misses some; the assay was immunoSEQ multiplex PCR. The sample includes roughly 380,000 clones, roughly 90% seen only once; the top ten take roughly 1.5%. The source of this sequence is a woman aged 40 to 50 with COVID-19, enrolled during active disease. The genes are TRBV7-9 and TRBJ1-1, with D hard to call. The sequenced sample consisted of peripheral blood. CDR3 DNA: TGTGCCAGCAGCTTCCGGTCTTTCGGCACTGAAGCTTTCTTT. Residues: CASSFRSFGTEAFF.